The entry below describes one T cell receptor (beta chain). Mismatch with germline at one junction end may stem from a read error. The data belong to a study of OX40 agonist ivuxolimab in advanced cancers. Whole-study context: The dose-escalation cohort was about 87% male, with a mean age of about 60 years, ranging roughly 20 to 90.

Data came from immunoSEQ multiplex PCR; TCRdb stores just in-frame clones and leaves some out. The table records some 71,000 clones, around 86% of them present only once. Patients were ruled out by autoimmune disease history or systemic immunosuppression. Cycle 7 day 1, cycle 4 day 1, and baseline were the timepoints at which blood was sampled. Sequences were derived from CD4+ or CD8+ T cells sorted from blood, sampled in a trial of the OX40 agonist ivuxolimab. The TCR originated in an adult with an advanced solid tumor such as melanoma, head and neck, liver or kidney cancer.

The CDR3 nucleotides read TGTGCTAGCAGCCCACTAGGAGTAGGGGAGACCCAGTACTTC. It translates to CASSPLGVGETQYF. V gene TRBV7-7 combines with J gene TRBJ2-5; TRBD2 might be the D (5 bases). This CDR3 has 14 residues. Germline-derived CDR1 and CDR2 are SSHAT and FNYEAQ (reference sequence).